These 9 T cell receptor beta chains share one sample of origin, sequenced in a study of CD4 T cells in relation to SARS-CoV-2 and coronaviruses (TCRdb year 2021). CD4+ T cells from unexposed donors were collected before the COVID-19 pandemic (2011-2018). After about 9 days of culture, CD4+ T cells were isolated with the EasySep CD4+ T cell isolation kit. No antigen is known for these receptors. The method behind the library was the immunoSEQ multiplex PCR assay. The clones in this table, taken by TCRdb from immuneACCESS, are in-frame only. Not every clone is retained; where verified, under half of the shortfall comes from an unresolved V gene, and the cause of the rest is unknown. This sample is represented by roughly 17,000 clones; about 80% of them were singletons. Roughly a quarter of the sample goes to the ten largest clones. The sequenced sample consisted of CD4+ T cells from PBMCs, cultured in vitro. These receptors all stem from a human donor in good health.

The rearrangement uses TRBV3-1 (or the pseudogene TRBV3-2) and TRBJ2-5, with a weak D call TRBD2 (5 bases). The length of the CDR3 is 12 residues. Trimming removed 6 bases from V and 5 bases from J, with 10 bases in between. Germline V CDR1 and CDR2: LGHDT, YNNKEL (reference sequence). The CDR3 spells CASRNSEETQYF. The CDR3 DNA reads TGTGCCAGCAGGAATAGCGAGGAGACCCAGTACTTC.

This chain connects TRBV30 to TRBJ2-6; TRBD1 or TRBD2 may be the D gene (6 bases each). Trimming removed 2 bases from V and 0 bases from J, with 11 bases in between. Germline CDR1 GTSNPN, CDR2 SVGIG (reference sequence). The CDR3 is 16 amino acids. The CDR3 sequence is CAWSPPGASGANVLTF. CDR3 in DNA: TGTGCCTGGAGTCCCCCGGGGGCCTCTGGGGCCAACGTCCTGACTTTC.

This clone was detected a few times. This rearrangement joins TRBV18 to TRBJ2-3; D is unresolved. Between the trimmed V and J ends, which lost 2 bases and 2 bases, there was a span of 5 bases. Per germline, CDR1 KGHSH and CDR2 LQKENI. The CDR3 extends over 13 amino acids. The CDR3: CASSPDDTDTQYF. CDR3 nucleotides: TGTGCCAGCTCACCAGATGACACAGATACGCAGTATTTT.

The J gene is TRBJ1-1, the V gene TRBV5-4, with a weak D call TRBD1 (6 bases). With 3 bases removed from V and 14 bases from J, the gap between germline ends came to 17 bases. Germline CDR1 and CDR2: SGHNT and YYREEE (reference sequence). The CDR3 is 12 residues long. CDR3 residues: CASSSWGQLFFF. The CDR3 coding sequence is TGTGCCAGCAGCTCCTGGGGGCAATTGTTCTTCTTT.

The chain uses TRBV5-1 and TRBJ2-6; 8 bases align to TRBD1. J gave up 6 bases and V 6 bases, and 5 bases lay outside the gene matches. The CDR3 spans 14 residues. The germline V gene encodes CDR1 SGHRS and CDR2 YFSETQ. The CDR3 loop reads CASKGQGEANVLTF. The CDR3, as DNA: TGCGCCAGCAAAGGACAGGGTGAGGCCAACGTCCTGACTTTC.

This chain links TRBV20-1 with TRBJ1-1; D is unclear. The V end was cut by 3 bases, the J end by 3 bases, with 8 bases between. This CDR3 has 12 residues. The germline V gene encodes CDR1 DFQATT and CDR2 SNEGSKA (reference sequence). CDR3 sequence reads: CSASTGYTEAFF. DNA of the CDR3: TGCAGTGCTAGTACGGGTTACACTGAAGCTTTCTTT.

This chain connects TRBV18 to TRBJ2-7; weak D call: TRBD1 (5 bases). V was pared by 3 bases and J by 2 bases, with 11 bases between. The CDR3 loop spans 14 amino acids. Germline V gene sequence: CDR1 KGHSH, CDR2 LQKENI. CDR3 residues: CASSPTLGPYEQYF. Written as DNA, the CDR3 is TGTGCCAGCTCACCGACATTGGGGCCCTACGAGCAGTACTTC.

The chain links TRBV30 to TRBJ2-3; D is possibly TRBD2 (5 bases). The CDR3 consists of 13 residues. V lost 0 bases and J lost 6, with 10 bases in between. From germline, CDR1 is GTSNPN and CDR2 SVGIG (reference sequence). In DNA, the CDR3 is TGTGCCTGGAGTGTTCGGACTCCGGATACGCAGTATTTT. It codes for CAWSVRTPDTQYF. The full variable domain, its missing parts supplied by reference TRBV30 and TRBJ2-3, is SQTIHQWPATLVQPVGSPLSLECTVEGTSNPNLYWYRQAAGRGLQLLFYSVGIGQISSEVPQNLSASRPQDRQFILSSKKLLLSDSGFYLCAWSVRTPDTQYFGPGTRLTVL.

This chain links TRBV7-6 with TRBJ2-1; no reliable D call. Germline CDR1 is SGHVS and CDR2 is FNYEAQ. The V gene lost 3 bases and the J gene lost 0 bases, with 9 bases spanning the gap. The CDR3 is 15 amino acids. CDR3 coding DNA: TGTGCCAGCAGCTTTACTGCTAGCTCCTACAATGAGCAGTTCTTC. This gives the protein CASSFTASSYNEQFF.